Each of the 27 T cell receptor beta chains below was sequenced from the same sample in a study of blood T cells in healthy people across ages. The second PCR ran about 6 to 12 cycles with a sample-barcoded 5' primer and J-beta primers. TCRdb used MiXCR to reprocess the 5' RACE reads, holding one entry per CDR3 protein. The sample includes about 1.8 million distinct CDR3 sequences, roughly 52% of them seen just once. The sample comprised blood. Receptors originate from a woman in her forties in good health.

V gene TRBV11-2 combines with J gene TRBJ2-7, with D possibly matching TRBD1 (5 bases). The J call may be wrong; the DNA end is better matched by TRBJ2-5. This CDR3 is 15 amino acids long. Germline V CDR1 and CDR2: SGHAT, FQNNGV. The CDR3 region is CASSLDMTARGTQYF. CDR3 DNA sequence: TGTGCCAGCAGCTTAGATATGACAGCCCGAGGGACCCAGTACTTC.

The genes are TRBV6-2 or TRBV6-3 and TRBJ1-6; the match to TRBD1 covers 7 bases. The CDR3 covers 16 residues. J gave up 10 bases and V 6 bases, and 15 bases lay outside the gene matches. Per germline, CDR1 MNHEY and CDR2 SVGEGT. The CDR3, as DNA: TGTGCCAGCAGAAGGGGGGCCGGGACAGTTCCCTCACCCCTCCACTTT. Protein product: CASRRGAGTVPSPLHF.

The chain joins TRBV7-6 to TRBJ2-7, with D perhaps TRBD1 or TRBD2 (6 bases each). V was trimmed by 0 bases and J by 4 bases, leaving 16 bases between them. Germline-derived CDR1 and CDR2 are SGHVS and FNYEAQ. This CDR3 is built from 16 residues. CDR3 sequence reads: CASSLAIPGGPYEQYF. The CDR3 DNA follows: TGTGCCAGCAGCTTAGCCATCCCCGGGGGCCCTTACGAGCAGTACTTC.

This clonotype appeared a few times. The genes are TRBV5-6 and TRBJ2-5; D not certain. CDR1 is SGHDT and CDR2 is YYEEEE in the germline V gene. The CDR3 loop spans 16 amino acids. Trimming shortened V by 4 bases and J by 0 bases, and 16 bases separated the two germline ends. CDR3 DNA: TGTGCCAGCAGCCTCTGGTCGGGTTCAAACCAAGAGACCCAGTACTTC. This encodes CASSLWSGSNQETQYF.

This chain connects TRBV7-2 to TRBJ2-7; 7 bases agree with TRBD1. Germline assignment: CDR1 SGHTA and CDR2 FQGNSA. The CDR3 contains 15 residues. V lost 3 bases to trimming and J lost 4 bases; unmatched junction nucleotides: 9. The CDR3 nucleotides are TGTGCCAGCAGCTTCCCGGGACAGCTCGTTTACGAGCAGTACTTC. It translates to CASSFPGQLVYEQYF.

This clonotype turned up a few times. This chain links TRBV6-1 with TRBJ1-5, with D uncertain. V was pared by 2 bases and J by 5 bases, with 10 bases between. The V gene's germline CDR1 is MNHNS and CDR2 SASEGT. The length of the CDR3 is 14 residues. The CDR3 is CASSETRQDQPQHF. As DNA, the CDR3 is TGTGCCAGCAGTGAAACGCGGCAGGATCAGCCCCAGCATTTT.

Only a few counts were recorded for this clonotype. The chain combines TRBV4-2 with TRBJ2-1; D is tentatively TRBD1 or TRBD2 (5 bases each). Germline-derived CDR1 and CDR2 are LGHNA and YNFKEQ. Trimming took off 3 bases at V and 6 bases at J, with 18 bases between the two ends. The CDR3 has 16 residues. The CDR3 region has the DNA TGTGCCAGCAGCCATGCCGGGACCCCGCTCCGCAATGAGCAGTTCTTC. It encodes CASSHAGTPLRNEQFF.

The gene calls are TRBV12-3 or TRBV12-4 and TRBJ1-1; D gene unclear. The CDR3 length is 16 residues. The germline V and J ends were trimmed by 1 base and 3 bases, with 15 bases remaining between them. The DNA of the CDR3 is TGTGCCAGCAGTTTAGACAGCGCAATCGGGGACACTGAAGCTTTCTTT. Translated, it gives CASSLDSAIGDTEAFF.

The chain recombines TRBV20-1 with TRBJ2-1; D not certain. Germline assignment: CDR1 DFQATT and CDR2 SNEGSKA (reference sequence). V was shortened by 0 bases and J by 9 bases, with 6 bases between the two germline ends. The CDR3 is 11 residues long. The CDR3 sequence: CSAREVTEQFF. The CDR3 bases are TGCAGTGCTAGAGAAGTGACTGAGCAGTTCTTC.

The V and J genes are TRBV13 and TRBJ1-6; tentatively, D is TRBD1 (5 bases). Deletions cut 1 base from V and 2 bases from J, with 21 bases between. CDR1 and CDR2 from the germline V gene are PRHDT and FYEKMQ (reference sequence). The CDR3 runs to 20 residues. CDR3 residues: CASSLARKLGAGAYNSPLHF. Written as DNA, the CDR3 is TGTGCCAGCAGCTTAGCACGAAAACTTGGGGCGGGAGCCTATAATTCACCCCTCCACTTT. Variable domain in full (rest from reference TRBV13 and TRBJ1-6): AAGVIQSPRHLIKEKRETATLKCYPIPRHDTVYWYQQGPGQDPQFLISFYEKMQSDKGSIPDRFSAQQFSDYHSELNMSSLELGDSALYFCASSLARKLGAGAYNSPLHFGNGTRLTVT.

This clonotype has only a few counts. This sequence joins TRBV20-1 and TRBJ2-5; 8 positions agree with TRBD2. The CDR3 contains 14 residues. Germline CDR1 and CDR2: DFQATT and SNEGSKA (reference sequence). Trimming took 5 bases from V and 4 from J; bases not matched to a gene: 9. The CDR3 sequence is CSAAPWTSPETQYF. The CDR3 DNA sequence: TGCAGTGCTGCGCCGTGGACTAGCCCAGAGACCCAGTACTTC.

The rearrangement uses TRBV6-1 and TRBJ1-1, with 10 bases matching TRBD1. The ends lost 10 bases at V and 1 base at J; junction bases unmatched: 6. The germline CDR1 and CDR2 sequences are MNHNS and SASEGT. This CDR3 has 14 amino acids. In DNA form, the CDR3 reads TGTGCCACTAGAGGGACAGGGGCGAACACTGAAGCTTTCTTT. Protein product: CATRGTGANTEAFF.

V usage is TRBV6-2 or TRBV6-3 and J usage is TRBJ2-5; no definite D call. V gave up 3 bases and J gave up 2 bases, with 10 bases separating them. CDR1 is MNHEY, CDR2 SVGEGT, per germline. The CDR3 totals 14 residues. In nucleotides, the CDR3 is TGTGCCAGCAGTTATGGGGATCGACAAGAGACCCAGTACTTC. Its translation: CASSYGDRQETQYF.

This chain uses TRBV6-2 or TRBV6-3 with TRBJ2-7, with 8 bases matching TRBD1. Looked up from germline, CDR1 is MNHEY and CDR2 is SVGEGT. The CDR3 totals 17 residues. V was pared by 0 bases and J by 1 base, with 8 bases of the junction left unmatched. CDR3 coding DNA: TGTGCCAGCAGTTACTCGGGGGGACAGGATTTTTCCTACGAGCAGTACTTC. Translated: CASSYSGGQDFSYEQYF.

The chain employs TRBV20-1 and TRBJ2-1, with D uncertain. Germline assignment: CDR1 DFQATT and CDR2 SNEGSKA (reference sequence). Trimming pared 8 bases from V and 9 bases from J, leaving 23 bases between. The CDR3 has 14 amino acids. Here the CDR3 DNA reads TGCAGTACAACCTACGGCCGCCGTGGTGGTGAGCAGTTCTTC. Protein: CSTTYGRRGGEQFF.

This clonotype was counted only a few times. This chain joins TRBV4-3 and TRBJ2-3; D is perhaps TRBD2 (6 bases). Germline V gene lookup returns CDR1 LGHNA and CDR2 YSLEER. CDR3 size: 17 residues. V lost 2 bases to trimming and J lost 0 bases, with 15 bases between them. CDR3 bases: TGCGCCAGCAGCCAACTCCTCGGCGGGGAAAGCACAGATACGCAGTATTTT. Amino acids: CASSQLLGGESTDTQYF.

The genes are TRBV12-3 or TRBV12-4 and TRBJ2-1, with a tentative D call TRBD2 (6 bases). CDR3 length equals 16 residues. V dropped 3 bases and J dropped 7 bases, with 19 bases sitting between them. CDR3 amino acids: CASSFLAGRLRNEQFF. CDR3 bases: TGTGCCAGCAGTTTCCTGGCAGGGAGGTTGAGGAATGAGCAGTTCTTC.

A few counts support this clonotype. The chain is built from TRBV4-2 and TRBJ1-6; 8 nucleotides line up with TRBD1. CDR3 size: 16 residues. Trimming removed 2 bases from V and 10 bases from J; junction bases left unmatched: 10. From germline, CDR1 is LGHNA and CDR2 YNFKEQ. CDR3 residues: CASSQTRTGIRSPLHF. In DNA, the CDR3 is TGTGCCAGCAGCCAAACCCGGACAGGGATAAGGTCACCCCTCCACTTT.

This clonotype was observed a few times. V is TRBV11-2 and J is TRBJ2-5; TRBD2 agrees at 9 bases. V shed 3 bases and J 4 bases; nucleotides not matched to a gene: 6. Germline loops: CDR1 SGHAT, CDR2 FQNNGV. There are 15 residues in the CDR3. CDR3 amino acids: CASSLSSGVGETQYF. The CDR3 DNA follows: TGTGCCAGCAGCTTGTCTAGCGGGGTGGGAGAGACCCAGTACTTC.

The chain couples TRBV3-1 to TRBJ2-1; 12 nucleotides line up with TRBD2. Trimming removed 7 bases from V and 13 bases from J; junction bases left unmatched: 8. This CDR3 region has 13 residues. Germline lookup yields CDR1 LGHDT and CDR2 YNNKEL (reference sequence). DNA of the CDR3: TGTGCCAGCAATTTACTAGCGGGGGGCCATCAGTTCTTC. This codes for CASNLLAGGHQFF.

This clonotype was counted a few times. The chain uses TRBV7-2 and TRBJ2-5, with 13 bases identical to TRBD2. The J segment lost 7 bases and the V segment lost 3 bases, leaving 11 bases of the junction unmatched. The CDR3 consists of 17 residues. The germline V gene encodes CDR1 SGHTA and CDR2 FQGNSA. CDR3 DNA sequence: TGTGCCAGCAGCTTGCCAGGACTAGCGGGGGCCGGAGGGACCCAGTACTTC. Translated: CASSLPGLAGAGGTQYF.

With respect to this clonotype: At one boundary the junction diverges from the germline segment, which might be a read error. The chain links TRBV29-1 to TRBJ1-2, with TRBD1 matching 9 bases. The CDR3 loop spans 15 amino acids. CDR1 and CDR2 (germline): SQVTM, ANQGSEA. CDR3 in amino acids: CIVGDSGTGLGGYTF. CDR3 coding DNA: TGCATCGTTGGGGATTCCGGGACAGGGCTCGGCGGCTACACCTTC.

In the case of this clonotype: Mismatch with germline at one junction end may stem from a read error. The CDR3 bases are TGTGCCAGCAGCTTGGCCCTACAGGGGATCGGGGGGGAGACCCAGTACTTC. Translating gives CASSLALQGIGGETQYF. The rearrangement uses TRBV5-1 and TRBJ2-5; D possibly matches TRBD1 or TRBD2 (7 bases each). Germline assignment: CDR1 SGHRS and CDR2 YFSETQ. This CDR3 is 17 amino acids long.

The chain is built from TRBV5-6 and TRBJ2-1, with D unresolved. V shed 3 bases and J shed 4 bases, with 20 bases lying between them. The CDR3 covers 17 residues. Per the germline V gene, CDR1 is SGHDT and CDR2 is YYEEEE. CDR3 DNA: TGTGCCAGCAGCTCCATATACACCCTCCTACAGTACAATGAGCAGTTCTTC. Translating it yields CASSSIYTLLQYNEQFF.

This clonotype showed up just once. V gene TRBV12-5 combines with J gene TRBJ2-1; 9 nucleotides align to TRBD2. Trimming removed 0 bases from V and 2 bases from J; junction bases left unmatched: 17. Germline CDR1 reads LGHNT; CDR2 reads FRNRAP. This CDR3 region has 21 residues. CDR3 amino acids: CASGLVPSGGYSKPPYNEQFF. CDR3 DNA sequence: TGTGCTAGTGGTTTGGTACCAAGCGGGGGGTACAGTAAGCCCCCCTACAATGAGCAGTTCTTC. Variable domain in full (rest from reference TRBV12-5 and TRBJ2-1): DARVTQTPRHKVTEMGQEVTMRCQPILGHNTVFWYRQTMMQGLELLAYFRNRAPLDDSGMPKDRFSAEMPDATLATLKIQPSEPRDSAVYFCASGLVPSGGYSKPPYNEQFFGPGTRLTVL.

This clonotype was counted a few times. The CDR3 region has the DNA TGCAGTGTCTTGACGGGGCAAGAGACCCAGTACTTC. Encoded protein: CSVLTGQETQYF. The chain couples TRBV20-1 to TRBJ2-5; possible D gene TRBD2, 5 bases. The CDR3 is 12 residues long. With 7 bases removed from V and 2 bases from J, the gap between germline ends came to 11 bases. Germline V gives CDR1 DFQATT, CDR2 SNEGSKA (reference sequence).

This clonotype appeared many times. This chain's CDR3 is CASSSTGQGVDTQYF. CDR3 in DNA: TGTGCCAGCAGCTCAACGGGACAGGGGGTGGATACGCAGTATTTT. This sequence joins TRBV6-5 and TRBJ2-3, with 11 bases fitting TRBD1. Germline lookup yields CDR1 MNHEY and CDR2 SVGAGI. The CDR3 runs to 15 residues. J was trimmed by 6 bases and V by 6 bases; bases with no gene match: 8.